Shown below are 4 T cell receptor beta chains from a single sample sequenced in a study of human T cells and chemical hapten exposure. The time point was: pre-sensitization, week 0. Treatment: therapeutic diphenylcyclopropenone sensitization with weekly scalp DPC. A single record per CDR3 protein comes from TCRdb applying MiXCR to the RACE reads. The sample shows about 380,000 distinct CDR3 sequences, 4.5% to 5.5% of them seen only once. Sequencing was performed on whole blood, taken in connection with sensitization to the hapten diphenylcyclopropenone (DPC). These receptors all stem from a woman aged 50 to 60 with alopecia areata. Some clones in this sample may be carry-over from other donors' samples.

The sample holds a few counts of this clonotype. This chain connects TRBV28 to TRBJ1-4; D not certain. Per the germline V gene, CDR1 is MDHEN and CDR2 is SYDVKM. Trimming cost V 8 bases and J 0 bases, with 19 bases left between them. CDR3 length equals 17 residues. The CDR3 nucleotides read TGTGCCAGCGGAAACCCCGACACGCGTGCAACTAATGAAAAACTGTTTTTT. Translated: CASGNPDTRATNEKLFF.

This clonotype was observed a handful of times. The chain has TRBV5-6 and TRBJ2-3; 11 positions agree with TRBD2. Germline V lookup: CDR1 SGHDT, CDR2 YYEEEE. CDR3 size: 15 residues. J gave up 5 bases and V 3 bases, and 5 bases lay outside the gene matches. CDR3 in amino acids: CASSSLAGGEDTQYF. In DNA, the CDR3 is TGTGCCAGCAGCTCTTTAGCGGGAGGGGAAGATACGCAGTATTTT.

A few counts support this clonotype. V usage is TRBV7-8 and J usage is TRBJ2-5, with 9 bases matching TRBD2. The V gene's germline CDR1 is SGHVS and CDR2 FQNEAQ. With 3 bases clipped from V and 4 bases from J, the junction kept 0 bases outside the gene matches. This CDR3 is built from 13 residues. CDR3 sequence (DNA): TGTGCCAGCAGCTTTAGCGGGGGAGAGACCCAGTACTTC. It specifies CASSFSGGETQYF.

This clonotype has only a few counts. The V gene is TRBV3-1, the J gene TRBJ1-2; D call uncertain. This CDR3 has 16 amino acids. Germline V lookup: CDR1 LGHDT, CDR2 YNNKEL (reference sequence). Trimming took off 0 bases at V and 7 bases at J, with 18 bases between the two ends. The CDR3 protein is CASSQDSTFPSSGYTF. The CDR3 DNA reads TGTGCCAGCAGCCAAGATTCAACCTTCCCCTCCTCTGGCTACACCTTC.